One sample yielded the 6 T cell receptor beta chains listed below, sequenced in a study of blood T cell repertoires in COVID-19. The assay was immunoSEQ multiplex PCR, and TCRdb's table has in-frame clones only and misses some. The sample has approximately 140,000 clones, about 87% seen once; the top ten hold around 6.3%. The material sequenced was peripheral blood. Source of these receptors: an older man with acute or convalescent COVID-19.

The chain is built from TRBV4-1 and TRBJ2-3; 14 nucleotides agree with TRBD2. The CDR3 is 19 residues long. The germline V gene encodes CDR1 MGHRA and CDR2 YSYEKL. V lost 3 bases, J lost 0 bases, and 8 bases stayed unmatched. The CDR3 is CASSQTRTSGGSSTDTQYF. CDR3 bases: TGCGCCAGCAGCCAGACCAGGACTAGCGGGGGGTCTAGCACAGATACGCAGTATTTT.

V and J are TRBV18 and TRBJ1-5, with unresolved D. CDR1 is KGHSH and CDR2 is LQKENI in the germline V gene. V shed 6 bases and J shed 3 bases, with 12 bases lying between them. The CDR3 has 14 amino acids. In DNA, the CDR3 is TGTGCCAGCTCGGAGGGAAGATACAATCAGCCCCAGCATTTT. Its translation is CASSEGRYNQPQHF.

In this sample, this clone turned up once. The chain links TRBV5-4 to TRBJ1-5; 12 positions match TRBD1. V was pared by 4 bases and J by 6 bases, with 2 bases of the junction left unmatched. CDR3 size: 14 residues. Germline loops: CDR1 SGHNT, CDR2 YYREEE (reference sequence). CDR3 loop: CASSPGQGAQPQHF. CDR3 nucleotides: TGTGCCAGCAGCCCGGGACAGGGGGCTCAGCCCCAGCATTTT.

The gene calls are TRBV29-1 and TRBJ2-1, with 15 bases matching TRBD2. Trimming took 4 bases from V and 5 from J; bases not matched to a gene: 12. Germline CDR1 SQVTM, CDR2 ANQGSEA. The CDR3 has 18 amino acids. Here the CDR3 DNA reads TGCAGCGTTGGGGGCGGCGGGACTAGCGGGAGGAAGGACAATGAGCAGTTCTTC. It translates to CSVGGGGTSGRKDNEQFF.

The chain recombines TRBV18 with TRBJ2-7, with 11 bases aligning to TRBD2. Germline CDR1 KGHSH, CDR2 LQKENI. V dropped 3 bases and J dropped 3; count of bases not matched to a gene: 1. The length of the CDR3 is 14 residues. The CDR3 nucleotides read TGTGCCAGCTCACCGGGACTAGCGGTCTACGAGCAGTACTTC. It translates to CASSPGLAVYEQYF.

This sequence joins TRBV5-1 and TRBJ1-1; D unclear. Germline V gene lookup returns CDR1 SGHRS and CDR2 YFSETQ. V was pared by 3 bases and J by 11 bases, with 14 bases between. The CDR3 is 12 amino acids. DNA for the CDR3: TGCGCCAGCAGCTCCTCTGGCCAAACGGCTTTCTTT. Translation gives CASSSSGQTAFF.